The 14 T cell receptor beta chains presented below share a single source sample, sequenced in a study of persistence of HIV-infected CD4 T cells. Stimulation used 9 to 10 ug/mL lysate from CMV-infected fibroblasts. Memory cells lacking CD40L and CD69 with high CD45RO were sorted. These TCRs are of unknown antigen specificity. The libraries were made with immunoSEQ version 4 in survey mode. Some clones are missing from TCRdb's copy, which holds only in-frame ones; the method was immunoSEQ multiplex PCR. Counted here are tens of thousands of clones, 75% to 85% occurring once; the ten biggest clones make up 2.5% to 3.5%. Material: CD4+ T cells sorted from PBMCs after 18-hour stimulation, obtained from a patient who received antiretroviral therapy. These receptors were collected from an adult man with HIV who was CMV-seropositive.

V usage is TRBV6-5 and J usage is TRBJ1-1; D gene unclear. There are 13 residues in the CDR3. The germline CDR1 and CDR2 sequences are MNHEY and SVGAGI. With 6 bases removed from V and 11 bases from J, the gap between germline ends came to 19 bases. The CDR3 nucleotides read TGTGCCAGCAGCCTGACCCGACCGGCTAGGGCTTTCTTT. The encoded protein is CASSLTRPARAFF.

The chain couples TRBV7-2 to TRBJ2-7; D might be TRBD1 (6 bases). Germline CDR1 reads SGHTA; CDR2 reads FQGNSA. CDR3 size: 15 residues. Trimming took off 1 base at V and 4 bases at J, with 14 bases between the two ends. The CDR3 region is CASSLGGTLLYEQYF. In nucleotides, the CDR3 is TGTGCCAGCAGCTTAGGGGGGACATTGTTATACGAGCAGTACTTC.

The chain employs TRBV11-2 and TRBJ1-6; D possibly corresponds to TRBD1 (6 bases). The CDR3 spans 15 residues. Trimming took off 5 bases at V and 6 bases at J, with 14 bases between the two ends. Looked up from germline, CDR1 is SGHAT and CDR2 is FQNNGV. In DNA form, the CDR3 reads TGTGCCAGCAGCCCCTTGGCAGGGGCTAATTCACCCCTCCACTTT. This translates into CASSPLAGANSPLHF.

The chain carries TRBV9 and TRBJ1-2; D unresolved. In germline, CDR1 is SGDLS, CDR2 YYNGEE. V lost 3 bases and J 8 bases, leaving 14 bases between the germline ends. This CDR3 has 13 residues. As DNA, the CDR3 is TGTGCCAGCAGCGCGGACCGCCGGGGAGGCTACACCTTC. This codes for CASSADRRGGYTF.

Notes on this clone: A junction boundary mismatches the germline segment, possibly from a read error. The chain has TRBV30 and TRBJ1-2; TRBD1 is a possible D gene (6 bases). This CDR3 has 11 amino acids. Germline CDR1 and CDR2: GTSNPN and SVGIG (reference sequence). The chain's CDR3 is CAWGTPYGYGF. Written as DNA, the CDR3 is TGTGCCTGGGGGACACCCTATGGCTACGGCTTC.

This clone was seen a handful of times. V usage is TRBV11-3 and J usage is TRBJ2-5, with 11 nucleotides matching TRBD2. Germline V CDR1 and CDR2: SGHNT, YENEEA. The CDR3 is 15 residues long. With 1 base clipped from V and 2 bases from J, the junction kept 0 bases outside the gene matches. The CDR3 loop reads CASSLGTSGQETQYF. The CDR3 DNA reads TGTGCCAGCAGCTTAGGGACTAGCGGGCAAGAGACCCAGTACTTC.

The chain uses TRBV7-8 and TRBJ1-2; weak D call: TRBD1 (5 bases). Trimming took off 5 bases at V and 2 bases at J, with 12 bases between the two ends. The CDR3 spans 14 residues. The V gene's germline CDR1 is SGHVS and CDR2 FQNEAQ. This CDR3 is CASSATEANYGYTF. The CDR3 coding sequence is TGTGCCAGCAGCGCGACAGAGGCGAACTATGGCTACACCTTC.

The chain couples TRBV19 to TRBJ1-1, with a tentative D call TRBD1 (6 bases). Germline CDR1 and CDR2: LNHDA and SQIVND (reference sequence). The CDR3 has 18 amino acids. V lost 3 bases, J lost 3 bases, and 23 bases lay in between. This chain's CDR3 is CASSIFGRGHYLDTEAFF. CDR3 sequence (DNA): TGTGCCAGTAGTATTTTTGGAAGGGGACACTACTTGGACACTGAAGCTTTCTTT.

This clone came up a few times. The chain links TRBV6-5 to TRBJ2-6; tentative D call: TRBD1 (6 bases). The V and J ends lost 11 bases and 2 bases respectively, with 16 bases between them. Germline V gives CDR1 MNHEY, CDR2 SVGAGI. This CDR3 comprises 15 residues. Here the CDR3 DNA reads TGTGCCGTCCAAGGACAGCAGACTGGGGCCAACGTCCTGACTTTC. Its translation: CAVQGQQTGANVLTF.

V is TRBV7-9 and J is TRBJ2-3; D gene ambiguous. V was shortened by 4 bases and J by 14 bases, with 16 bases between the two germline ends. CDR3 size: 12 residues. Looked up from germline, CDR1 is SEHNR and CDR2 is FQNEAQ (reference sequence). The CDR3 here is CASSSSIFSPYF. In nucleotides, the CDR3 is TGTGCCAGCAGCTCTTCAATCTTCAGTCCGTATTTT.

This clone is a singleton in its sample. V and J are TRBV6-6 and TRBJ2-7; D remains ambiguous. CDR1 and CDR2 (germline): MNHNY, SVGAGI (reference sequence). V lost 0 bases, J lost 3 bases, and 9 bases lay in between. The CDR3 consists of 14 residues. The CDR3 coding sequence is TGTGCCAGCAGTTACTCGAGAAGCCGCTACGAGCAGTACTTC. Protein sequence: CASSYSRSRYEQYF.

The chain uses TRBV11-2 and TRBJ1-2, with D tentatively TRBD1 (5 bases). Germline CDR1 reads SGHAT; CDR2 reads FQNNGV. V lost 0 bases and J 2 bases, leaving 7 bases between the germline ends. The CDR3 covers 14 residues. CDR3 amino acids: CASSLDEGNYGYTF. The CDR3 DNA follows: TGTGCCAGCAGCTTAGATGAGGGGAACTATGGCTACACCTTC.

CDR3 region: CASRTSGRTGSEQYF. CDR3 coding DNA: TGTGCCAGCAGGACTAGCGGGAGGACTGGCTCCGAGCAGTACTTC. V gene TRBV2 combines with J gene TRBJ2-7; 13 bases align to TRBD2. Germline values: CDR1 SNHLY, CDR2 FYNNEI. V gave up 6 bases and J gave up 6 bases; unmatched junction bases: 8. This CDR3 has 15 amino acids.

The chain links TRBV30 to TRBJ1-6; D remains unclear. The CDR3 covers 16 residues. Germline assignment: CDR1 GTSNPN and CDR2 SVGIG (reference sequence). Deletions cut 0 bases from V and 0 bases from J, with 9 bases between. This CDR3 is CAWSVADSSYNSPLHF. CDR3 DNA sequence: TGTGCCTGGAGTGTAGCGGATAGCTCCTATAATTCACCCCTCCACTTT.